Following are 12 T cell receptor beta chains from one sample sequenced in a study of T cell responses to AZD1222 COVID-19 vaccine. Sequencing used immunoSEQ multiplex PCR; TCRdb keeps in-frame clones, though not all of them. The sample gives 80,000 or so clones, approximately 90% of which show up once; roughly 4.8% is in the top ten. Sequenced here: peripheral blood, sampled on day 0 of MenACWY control vaccination. Source of these receptors: an adult in good health.

V and J are TRBV6-5 and TRBJ1-5, with 9 bases matching TRBD1. Germline loops: CDR1 MNHEY, CDR2 SVGAGI. With V trimmed by 6 bases and J by 7 bases, 4 bases remained unmatched. The CDR3 sequence is 13 residues long. This CDR3 is CASRGTGIQPQHF. As DNA, the CDR3 is TGTGCCAGCAGAGGGACAGGGATCCAGCCCCAGCATTTT.

V gene TRBV3-1 (or the pseudogene TRBV3-2) combines with J gene TRBJ1-2; perhaps TRBD1 as D (6 bases). CDR3 size: 15 residues. Trimming removed 1 base at V and 8 bases at J, with 17 bases between. The germline CDR1 and CDR2 sequences are LGHDT and YNNKEL (reference sequence). The CDR3 DNA reads TGTGCCAGCAGCCAAGGTTGGGGGGCGGAATGGGGCTACACCTTC. This gives the protein CASSQGWGAEWGYTF.

The sample holds a few counts of this clone. V and J are TRBV11-3 and TRBJ2-3; the D gene is possibly TRBD1 (6 bases). Per the germline V gene, CDR1 is SGHNT and CDR2 is YENEEA. Trimming shortened V by 1 base and J by 6 bases, and 11 bases separated the two germline ends. The CDR3 contains 14 residues. CDR3 coding DNA: TGTGCCAGCAGCTTAGGTGGACAGCAGGATACGCAGTATTTT. This translates into CASSLGGQQDTQYF.

The chain links TRBV27 to TRBJ2-2; no reliable D call. This CDR3 region has 16 residues. Germline V CDR1 and CDR2: MNHEY, SMNVEV (reference sequence). V was shortened by 2 bases and J by 2 bases, with 12 bases between the two germline ends. The CDR3 DNA sequence: TGTGCCAGCAGTTTAAGGGCAGTCTACAACACCGGGGAGCTGTTTTTT. Translated: CASSLRAVYNTGELFF.

This CDR3 reads CASSGPGGPREQFF. CDR3 bases: TGTGCCAGTAGCGGACCGGGAGGCCCTAGGGAGCAGTTCTTC. This chain connects TRBV19 to TRBJ2-1; 7 nucleotides line up with TRBD2. The CDR3 has 14 amino acids. The J segment lost 10 bases and the V segment lost 6 bases, leaving 12 bases of the junction unmatched. The germline V gene encodes CDR1 LNHDA and CDR2 SQIVND (reference sequence).

The V call is TRBV5-4, the J call TRBJ2-7, with D possibly TRBD2 on 7 matching bases. Deletions cut 4 bases from V and 6 bases from J, with 14 bases between. CDR1 and CDR2 (germline): SGHNT, YYREEE (reference sequence). CDR3 length: 13 amino acids. In DNA, the CDR3 is TGTGCCAGCAGCCCCTGGGGGGGCGGCGAGCAGTACTTC. This sequence encodes CASSPWGGGEQYF.

This clone was found once. V usage is TRBV5-1 and J usage is TRBJ1-1; TRBD1 might be the D (5 bases). Between the trimmed V and J ends, which lost 0 bases and 0 bases, there was a span of 6 bases. CDR1 is SGHRS and CDR2 is YFSETQ in the germline V gene. CDR3 length: 14 amino acids. The CDR3 spells CASSLEGVNTEAFF. CDR3 in DNA: TGCGCCAGCAGCTTGGAAGGGGTGAACACTGAAGCTTTCTTT.

V gene TRBV28 combines with J gene TRBJ2-1, with TRBD1 as a possible D gene (6 bases). Trimming shortened V by 8 bases and J by 8 bases, and 13 bases separated the two germline ends. The length of the CDR3 is 12 residues. Germline V CDR1 and CDR2: MDHEN, SYDVKM. This chain's CDR3 is CASATRGDEQFF. The CDR3 DNA reads as TGTGCCAGCGCCACCAGGGGTGATGAGCAGTTCTTC.

The J gene is TRBJ2-7, the V gene TRBV7-2; 7 bases line up with TRBD2. CDR3 length: 15 amino acids. The V gene's germline CDR1 is SGHTA and CDR2 FQGNSA. With 2 bases clipped from V and 7 bases from J, the junction kept 11 bases outside the gene matches. CDR3 residues: CASSLLPAGAGEQYF. CDR3 coding DNA: TGTGCCAGCAGCTTATTACCTGCGGGAGCGGGTGAGCAGTACTTC.

This clone was seen once. The rearrangement uses TRBV3-1 (or the pseudogene TRBV3-2) and TRBJ2-2; 8 positions agree with TRBD2. The CDR3 is made up of 18 amino acids. Germline V gene lookup returns CDR1 LGHDT and CDR2 YNNKEL (reference sequence). V shed 4 bases, J shed 0 bases, and the junction held 10 bases outside the gene matches. The CDR3 DNA is TGTGCCAGCAGCCCACACTTAGCGGGGTACGCGAACACCGGGGAGCTGTTTTTT. Protein: CASSPHLAGYANTGELFF.

V gene TRBV30 combines with J gene TRBJ2-1; D is undetermined. The CDR3 is 13 amino acids. Deletions cut 6 bases from V and 0 bases from J, with 9 bases between. Per germline, CDR1 GTSNPN and CDR2 SVGIG (reference sequence). The CDR3 sequence is CACRQVSYNEQFF. CDR3 DNA: TGTGCCTGCCGGCAGGTCTCCTACAATGAGCAGTTCTTC.

The chain combines TRBV2 with TRBJ2-3; no clear D. Trimming took off 5 bases at V and 8 bases at J, with 20 bases between the two ends. The germline gives CDR1 SNHLY, CDR2 FYNNEI. The CDR3 is 15 amino acids. For the CDR3, the DNA is TGTGCCAGCAGTCCGTGGGCGGAATCATCCGGTACGCAGTATTTT. It specifies CASSPWAESSGTQYF.